Below are 24 T cell receptor beta chains sequenced from a single sample in a study of synovial regulatory T cells in juvenile arthritis. Repertoires were generated with immunoSEQ multiplex PCR, while TCRdb's copy carries only in-frame clones and drops some. The sample shows 9,000 to 10,000 clones, and 0.35% sits with its ten largest clones. The sample was Treg cells from blood. Subset noted: remaining (HLA-DR-negative) circulating blood Treg cells. These receptors originate from a donor aged 2-30 years with juvenile idiopathic arthritis.

The V and J genes are TRBV7-9 and TRBJ2-7; TCRdb's D call, TRBD1, is unchecked because there is no DNA. The CDR3 is 13 residues long. The entry carries no DNA sequence. Germline V gene data show CDR1 as SEHNR and CDR2 as FQNEAQ (reference sequence). CDR3 sequence reads: CASSSQILYEQYF. Full variable domain (outside the CDR3, taken from reference TRBV7-9 and TRBJ2-7): DTGVSQNPRHKITKRGQNVTFRCDPISEHNRLYWYRQTLGQGPEFLTYFQNEAQLEKSRLLSDRFSAERPKGSFSTLEIQRTEQGDSAMYLCASSSQILYEQYFGPGTRLTVT.

The chain links TRBV5-6 to TRBJ2-5. CDR3 length equals 15 residues. DNA is not on record. CDR1 is SGHDT, CDR2 YYEEEE, per germline. The CDR3 region is CASSLVGRDLYEQYF.

The chain combines TRBV11-3 with TRBJ2-3; the D call of TRBD2 rests on TCRdb alone, since no DNA is present to check it. CDR3 length equals 16 residues. The DNA is unrecorded. Germline V gene lookup returns CDR1 SGHNT and CDR2 YENEEA. The CDR3 is CASSLGPATSTDTQYF. The full variable domain, in which reference TRBV11-3 and TRBJ2-3 provide the parts outside the CDR3, is EAGVVQSPRYKIIEKKQPVAFWCNPISGHNTLYWYLQNLGQGPELLIRYENEEAVDDSQLPKDRFSAERLKGVDSTLKIQPAELGDSAVYLCASSLGPATSTDTQYFGPGTRLTVL.

This chain joins TRBV19 and TRBJ2-7; TCRdb proposes TRBD2, but this gene call is untestable without DNA. The germline CDR1 and CDR2 sequences are LNHDA and SQIVND (reference sequence). The CDR3 sequence is 14 residues long. Only the protein is available. CDR3 amino acids: CASSMGSGSDEQYF.

The chain combines TRBV7-8 with TRBJ2-7; TCRdb's D call, TRBD1, is unchecked because there is no DNA. The germline CDR1 and CDR2 sequences are SGHVS and FQNEAQ. The CDR3 is 15 residues long. No DNA is listed. Here the CDR3 reads CASDLRAGSSYEQYF.

CDR3 residues: CASSSPPGQGAYGYTF. The chain has TRBV5-6 and TRBJ1-2; as DNA is missing, the TRBD1 call by TCRdb cannot be tested. Per germline, CDR1 SGHDT and CDR2 YYEEEE. This CDR3 spans 16 amino acids. No coding sequence is recorded.

V and J are TRBV6-1 and TRBJ2-1; TCRdb names TRBD1, which stays unverified in the absence of DNA. The CDR3 consists of 15 residues. The entry carries no DNA sequence. Per germline, CDR1 MNHNS and CDR2 SASEGT. CDR3: CASSERQGVAGEQFF.

This chain connects TRBV6-1 to TRBJ2-2; checking the TCRdb D call of TRBD1 is not possible without DNA. Germline V gives CDR1 MNHNS, CDR2 SASEGT. The CDR3 runs 16 residues. No DNA was logged. The CDR3 reads CASSDRDRANTGELFF.

V gene TRBV5-6 combines with J gene TRBJ2-6; TCRdb selects TRBD2, and the lack of DNA leaves this call unchecked. The CDR3 runs 18 residues. No DNA sequence is on record. Germline V lookup: CDR1 SGHDT, CDR2 YYEEEE. The CDR3 spells CASSPGRVSFSGANVLTF.

The chain employs TRBV18 and TRBJ2-2. Germline lookup yields CDR1 KGHSH and CDR2 LQKENI. This CDR3 region has 13 residues. No DNA was logged. The CDR3 here is CASSPVNTGELFF.

The rearrangement joins TRBV6-1 to TRBJ1-5; TCRdb proposes TRBD1, but this gene call is untestable without DNA. Germline V CDR1 and CDR2: MNHNS, SASEGT. The CDR3 spans 17 residues. DNA is not recorded here. The CDR3 protein is CASSEAIWTGGNQPQHF.

The rearrangement links TRBV7-2 to TRBJ2-2. CDR1 and CDR2 (germline): SGHTA, FQGNSA. This CDR3 region has 13 residues. No DNA is recorded. This CDR3 reads CASSLAPTGELFF.

The gene calls are TRBV4-1 and TRBJ2-3; checking the TCRdb D call of TRBD2 is not possible without DNA. The germline CDR1 and CDR2 sequences are MGHRA and YSYEKL. The CDR3 totals 17 residues. Only the protein is available. This CDR3 is CASSHQTSGRATDTQYF.

This chain joins TRBV10-3 and TRBJ2-7; there is no DNA to check the TCRdb D call of TRBD2. Germline assignment: CDR1 ENHRY and CDR2 SYGVKD. The CDR3 has 16 amino acids. The entry carries no DNA sequence. The CDR3 reads CAISFGPSGPNYEQHF.

The chain carries TRBV4-1 and TRBJ2-7. Germline values: CDR1 MGHRA, CDR2 YSYEKL. The CDR3 is made up of 12 amino acids. The DNA is unrecorded. CDR3 amino acids: CASSSTRYEQYF.

V and J are TRBV7-8 and TRBJ1-5. This CDR3 spans 15 amino acids. No DNA sequence was recorded. Germline V gene sequence: CDR1 SGHVS, CDR2 FQNEAQ. CDR3 protein: CASSLSTQKGQPQHF. Complete variable domain (other parts from reference TRBV7-8 and TRBJ1-5): GAGVSQSPRYKVAKRGQDVALRCDPISGHVSLFWYQQALGQGPEFLTYFQNEAQLDKSGLPSDRFFAERPEGSVSTLKIQRTQQEDSAVYLCASSLSTQKGQPQHFGDGTRLSIL.

V usage is TRBV6-6 and J usage is TRBJ1-4; TCRdb designates TRBD1, a call that cannot be tested without DNA. The CDR3 has 15 residues. The DNA is not on file. From germline, CDR1 is MNHNY and CDR2 SVGAGI (reference sequence). The CDR3 sequence is CASSKGQSLDEKLFF.

The chain combines TRBV18 with TRBJ1-4. CDR3 length: 13 amino acids. The protein alone is recorded here. The germline V gene has CDR1 KGHSH and CDR2 LQKENI. CDR3: CASSPAGYEKLFF.

The CDR3 reads CASSFSRANQPQHF. V usage is TRBV7-2 and J usage is TRBJ1-5. Germline values: CDR1 SGHTA, CDR2 FQGNSA. The CDR3 totals 14 residues. No DNA was logged.

The chain carries TRBV6-1 and TRBJ2-7. Germline CDR1 and CDR2: MNHNS and SASEGT. The CDR3 has 12 amino acids. The record lacks a DNA sequence. CDR3 loop: CASRTLNYEQYF.

This chain connects TRBV27 to TRBJ1-2; TCRdb outputs TRBD1, but without DNA this stays unchecked. This CDR3 has 16 residues. No DNA sequence was recorded. In germline, CDR1 is MNHEY, CDR2 SMNVEV (reference sequence). The chain's CDR3 is CASSSSPPTEIYGYTF.

The J gene is TRBJ1-4, the V gene TRBV18. From germline, CDR1 is KGHSH and CDR2 LQKENI. CDR3 length: 12 residues. The coding DNA is unavailable. The CDR3 spells CASSPQGEKLFF.

The chain joins TRBV9 to TRBJ1-2; TCRdb lists TRBD1, though no DNA is available to test this call. CDR1 is SGDLS, CDR2 YYNGEE, per germline. The CDR3 is 15 amino acids. The nucleotide record is missing. The CDR3 loop reads CASSVEDRSYYGYTF.

The chain has TRBV6-1 and TRBJ2-7; no DNA is available, so the TRBD2 call from TCRdb remains unchecked. CDR1 and CDR2 from the germline V gene are MNHNS and SASEGT. The CDR3 is 14 residues long. Only the protein sequence is given. This CDR3 is CASSAIISSGEQYF.